In this sample, the clone carrying this T cell receptor beta chain turned up a few times. Sequencing used immunoSEQ multiplex PCR; TCRdb keeps in-frame clones, though not all of them. Seen here are about 73,000 clones, about 88% observed once, and the top ten hold just under 4%. This sample was included in a study of control samples from healthy donors and cancer patients. Looked up from germline, CDR1 is SGHRS and CDR2 is YFSETQ. Trimming cost V 4 bases and J 4 bases; bases outside gene matches: 13. This CDR3 is 16 amino acids long. Sequencing input: blood. The TCR comes from a woman aged 45 to 65 in good health. This chain uses TRBV5-1 with TRBJ2-5, with TRBD1 matching over 7 bases. CDR3 sequence: CASSTERKGGRETQYF. In DNA, the CDR3 is TGCGCCAGCAGCACGGAGAGAAAAGGGGGCCGAGAGACCCAGTACTTC.